Listed below are T cell receptor beta chains from one sample, sequenced in a study of T-cell reconstitution after alpha-beta-depleted transplantation in children. TCRdb re-analysed the PCR reads in MiXCR, keeping a single row per CDR3 protein. The sample holds around 240,000 distinct CDR3 sequences, roughly 8.2% seen once. Sequencing used PBMCs, mostly from graft donor cells, obtained 180 days after TCRalphabeta/CD19-depleted stem cell transplant. These TCRs come from a male patient younger than 18 who had a stem cell transplant for acute lymphoblastic leukemia, so the T cells may come from the graft donor. Each CDR3 is given without its conserved first and last residue. Fields, in order: D gene, V gene, J gene, CDR3 protein. D genes are given only for firm matches.

d_gene: .
v_gene: TRBV27
j_gene: TRBJ1-4
CDR3aa: ASSLGGAGEKLF

d_gene: .
v_gene: TRBV4-1
j_gene: TRBJ1-1
CDR3aa: ASSHGTLNTEAF

d_gene: .
v_gene: TRBV4-2
j_gene: TRBJ2-7
CDR3aa: AISRAYGQRYSYEQY

d_gene: .
v_gene: TRBV7-3
j_gene: TRBJ2-6
CDR3aa: ASSLRGSPSGANVLT

d_gene: TRBD2
v_gene: TRBV7-9
j_gene: TRBJ2-3
CDR3aa: ASSPGTTSQY

d_gene: .
v_gene: TRBV4-3
j_gene: TRBJ2-1
CDR3aa: ASSQAGGGGAYPYNEQF

d_gene: .
v_gene: TRBV2
j_gene: TRBJ2-3
CDR3aa: ASFLEADTQY

d_gene: .
v_gene: TRBV15
j_gene: TRBJ1-1
CDR3aa: ATKRSQGMNTEAF

d_gene: .
v_gene: TRBV7-9
j_gene: TRBJ2-7
CDR3aa: ASSPPRGSHSYEQY

d_gene: .
v_gene: TRBV20-1
j_gene: TRBJ2-1
CDR3aa: SASSLVGAYNEQF

d_gene: TRBD2
v_gene: TRBV5-4
j_gene: TRBJ2-1
CDR3aa: ASSLAGLAGKHEQF

d_gene: .
v_gene: TRBV29-1
j_gene: TRBJ2-7
CDR3aa: SVLRQGGSYEQY

d_gene: .
v_gene: TRBV3-1
j_gene: TRBJ2-2
CDR3aa: ASSQDWGGTGELF

d_gene: .
v_gene: TRBV5-8
j_gene: TRBJ2-7
CDR3aa: ASSLTGLDAYEQY

d_gene: TRBD2
v_gene: TRBV12-3/TRBV12-4
j_gene: TRBJ2-3
CDR3aa: ASSPTSGSATQY

d_gene: .
v_gene: TRBV18
j_gene: TRBJ2-7
CDR3aa: ASSPLARMSYEQY

d_gene: TRBD1
v_gene: TRBV4-1
j_gene: TRBJ2-5
CDR3aa: ASSQDPGQGVGTQY

d_gene: TRBD1
v_gene: TRBV3-1
j_gene: TRBJ2-2
CDR3aa: ASSQDGRQGPTGELF

d_gene: .
v_gene: TRBV7-9
j_gene: TRBJ2-7
CDR3aa: ASSHRDLYEQY

d_gene: .
v_gene: TRBV24-1
j_gene: TRBJ1-5
CDR3aa: ATSGSGGGNQPQH

d_gene: .
v_gene: TRBV29-1
j_gene: TRBJ2-3
CDR3aa: SVEDQLWGRLKSRDTQY

d_gene: .
v_gene: TRBV6-5
j_gene: TRBJ1-1
CDR3aa: ASSYEGQANTEAF

d_gene: .
v_gene: TRBV5-4
j_gene: TRBJ2-7
CDR3aa: ASSLDREGEQY

d_gene: TRBD2
v_gene: TRBV7-9
j_gene: TRBJ2-2
CDR3aa: ASSLSGRASDGELF

d_gene: .
v_gene: TRBV11-2
j_gene: TRBJ2-1
CDR3aa: ASSLSRQGFNEQF

d_gene: .
v_gene: TRBV7-6
j_gene: TRBJ1-3
CDR3aa: ASSLALYRTGNTIY

d_gene: .
v_gene: TRBV3-1
j_gene: TRBJ1-2
CDR3aa: ASSQPGRGMRGYT

d_gene: TRBD1
v_gene: TRBV7-9
j_gene: TRBJ1-1
CDR3aa: ASSSRPGTGPNTEAF

d_gene: .
v_gene: TRBV11-2
j_gene: TRBJ2-2
CDR3aa: ASSLGVSFGTGELF

d_gene: TRBD1
v_gene: TRBV6-2/TRBV6-3
j_gene: TRBJ2-7
CDR3aa: ASKQQGVNDYEQY

d_gene: .
v_gene: TRBV5-1
j_gene: TRBJ2-6
CDR3aa: ASSPTGSGANVLT

d_gene: TRBD1
v_gene: TRBV28
j_gene: TRBJ1-2
CDR3aa: ASSFRDSLGLGSYT

d_gene: .
v_gene: TRBV4-2
j_gene: TRBJ1-6
CDR3aa: ASSQGASPLH

d_gene: .
v_gene: TRBV7-9
j_gene: TRBJ2-1
CDR3aa: ASSLGAGYNEQF

d_gene: .
v_gene: TRBV12-3/TRBV12-4
j_gene: TRBJ1-2
CDR3aa: ASSILHGYT

d_gene: TRBD2
v_gene: TRBV6-2/TRBV6-3
j_gene: TRBJ2-3
CDR3aa: ASSSGRRGGYTDTQY

d_gene: .
v_gene: TRBV20-1
j_gene: TRBJ2-2
CDR3aa: SAPISGELF

d_gene: .
v_gene: TRBV11-1
j_gene: TRBJ2-7
CDR3aa: ASSFPGTRGY

d_gene: TRBD1
v_gene: TRBV23-1
j_gene: TRBJ2-1
CDR3aa: ANDRDRGDNEQF

d_gene: .
v_gene: TRBV27
j_gene: TRBJ2-3
CDR3aa: ASSGLGHPSQY

d_gene: TRBD2
v_gene: TRBV6-5
j_gene: TRBJ2-7
CDR3aa: ASSSGLAGSYEQY

d_gene: .
v_gene: TRBV11-1
j_gene: TRBJ2-4
CDR3aa: ASSSAGASFPDLIKNIQY

d_gene: TRBD1
v_gene: TRBV5-1
j_gene: TRBJ2-5
CDR3aa: ASSLKTGGFVETQY

d_gene: .
v_gene: TRBV25-1
j_gene: TRBJ1-1
CDR3aa: ASTDPTGQNTEAF

d_gene: TRBD2
v_gene: TRBV28
j_gene: TRBJ2-5
CDR3aa: ASSPGLEETQY

d_gene: TRBD2
v_gene: TRBV7-9
j_gene: TRBJ2-3
CDR3aa: ASRARGGDTQY

d_gene: TRBD2
v_gene: TRBV9
j_gene: TRBJ2-3
CDR3aa: ASSVVGGGAIDTQY

d_gene: TRBD2
v_gene: TRBV28
j_gene: TRBJ2-7
CDR3aa: ASSALAGGSYEQY

d_gene: .
v_gene: TRBV20-1
j_gene: TRBJ2-1
CDR3aa: SAPGSSSRDYNEQF

d_gene: .
v_gene: TRBV29-1
j_gene: TRBJ2-3
CDR3aa: SVHGQPTSTDTQY

d_gene: .
v_gene: TRBV7-9
j_gene: TRBJ2-1
CDR3aa: ASSFGGNNEQF

d_gene: .
v_gene: TRBV7-7
j_gene: TRBJ1-3
CDR3aa: ASSTRQASGNTTY

d_gene: .
v_gene: TRBV27
j_gene: TRBJ2-7
CDR3aa: ASSFGAGSRYEQY

d_gene: .
v_gene: TRBV29-1
j_gene: TRBJ1-5
CDR3aa: SVGTAYSNQPQH

d_gene: .
v_gene: TRBV4-3
j_gene: TRBJ2-3
CDR3aa: ASSPDVYTDTQY